A few counts support the clone carrying this T cell receptor beta chain. Its matching antigen is unknown. The data derive from a study of response to subunit inactivated influenza vaccine. V lost 7 bases, J lost 5 bases, and 10 bases lay in between. CDR3 length equals 11 residues. Germline V lookup: CDR1 SGHRS, CDR2 YFSETQ. TCRdb itself ran the RT-PCR reads through MiXCR, one entry per CDR3 protein. Of 530,000 or so distinct CDR3 sequences listed, roughly 23% were seen once; the top ten hold 1.5% to 2%. Study observations and caveats: Few new T cells, the authors suggested, are recruited by each seasonal influenza vaccination.

This chain connects TRBV5-1 to TRBJ2-7, with TRBD1 as a possible D gene (6 bases). Sequencing was performed on CD4+ T cells sorted from PBMCs, taken 4 to 6 days after vaccination. The clonotype originates from a middle-aged man who received an inactivated influenza vaccine. CDR3 region: CASGQSHEQYF. CDR3 DNA sequence: TGCGCCAGCGGACAGAGCCACGAGCAGTACTTC.